These T cell receptor beta chains were read from a single sample in a study of identical twins. TCRdb independently ran MiXCR on the 5' RACE reads; one entry per CDR3 protein. The table includes 1.5 million to 2 million distinct CDR3 sequences, about 32% detected once. Sequencing was done on a sample of cord blood. The source is a newborn girl in good health. CDR3s include the opening cysteine and the closing phenylalanine or tryptophan. D genes are given only for firm matches. Some rows mark clone size as missing; the rest say once, few, many or name a class of expanded clone.

TRBJ1-1 | TRBV5-5 | NA | NA | TGTGCCAGCAGCTTGGCGCCATCGCCGGGTCTAAACACTGAAGCTTTCTTT | CASSLAPSPGLNTEAFF
TRBJ2-2 | TRBV7-2 | NA | NA | TGTGCCAGCAGCTTAGACGCGACAACCGGGGAGCTGTTTTTT | CASSLDATTGELFF
TRBJ2-1 | TRBV3-1 | TRBD2 | NA | TGTGCCAGCAGCCAGACTAGCGGGGGGCGGTCCTACAATGAGCAGTTCTTC | CASSQTSGGRSYNEQFF
TRBJ2-1 | TRBV10-3 | TRBD2 | NA | TGTGCCATCAGTGAGTCGATTAGCACTAGCGGGGGAGGTGAGCAGTTCTTC | CAISESISTSGGGEQFF
TRBJ2-3 | TRBV6-6 | NA | many | TGTGCCAGCAGTCCCAGGGACAACACAGATACGCAGTATTTT | CASSPRDNTDTQYF
TRBJ1-5 | TRBV19 | TRBD1 | few | TGTGCCAGTAAACGGGACAGGGGTTGGAATCAGCCCCAGCATTTT | CASKRDRGWNQPQHF
TRBJ2-7 | TRBV28 | NA | many | TGTGCCAGCTTCGTCCCTACTTCCTACGAGCAGTACTTC | CASFVPTSYEQYF
TRBJ2-3 | TRBV6-5 | TRBD2 | NA | TGTGCCAGCAGTTACGCTAGCGGGAGTGGGAGGACAGATACACAGTATTTT | CASSYASGSGRTDTQYF
TRBJ2-4 | TRBV28 | NA | few | TGTGCCAGCAGTTCCCCGAGGGGCCTAGCCAAAAACATTCAGTACTTC | CASSSPRGLAKNIQYF
TRBJ1-1 | TRBV7-8 | NA | NA | TGTGCCAGCAGCGCCAACAGAGGGGGGAACACTGAAGCTTTCTTT | CASSANRGGNTEAFF
TRBJ2-7 | TRBV3-1 | TRBD1 | NA | TGTGCCAGCAGCCAGTATACAGGGGGCGAGCAGTACTTC | CASSQYTGGEQYF
TRBJ2-1 | TRBV20-1 | TRBD2 | few | TGCAGTGCCCCGGACAGGACTAGCGGGTTAAACAATGAGCAGTTCTTC | CSAPDRTSGLNNEQFF
TRBJ2-6 | TRBV11-2 | NA | many | TGTGCCAGCAGCTTAGATCGAAGGAGACTGATCTCTGGGGCCAACGTCCTGACTTTC | CASSLDRRRLISGANVLTF
TRBJ1-2 | TRBV4-1 | NA | NA | TGCGCCAGCAGCCAGGACCCTAGTCGGCGAGAAAATGGCTACACCTTC | CASSQDPSRRENGYTF
TRBJ1-1 | TRBV27 | NA | few | TGTGCCAGTCAACTCGGGGCTGAAGCTTTCTTT | CASQLGAEAFF
TRBJ2-7 | TRBV27 | NA | few | TGTGCCAGCAGTTTATCTGCGGGGGCCCTCTACAATGAGCAGTACTTC | CASSLSAGALYNEQYF
TRBJ1-6 | TRBV5-1 | TRBD1 | NA | TGCGCCAGCAGCTTGGCGGGACAGGGGAGCAATTCACCCCTCCACTTT | CASSLAGQGSNSPLHF
TRBJ2-3 | TRBV11-2 | TRBD1 | NA | TGTGCCAGCAGCTTAGAGGCCCCAATAGACAGGGCGGCAGATACGCAGTATTTT | CASSLEAPIDRAADTQYF
TRBJ2-1 | TRBV18 | TRBD1 | once | TGTGCCAGCTCACCATATACAGGGACAGCTCGGGATGAGCAGTTCTTC | CASSPYTGTARDEQFF
TRBJ2-7 | TRBV3-1 | NA | once | TGTGCCAGCAGCCAAGATGGGGCGGCCTACAATGAGCAGTACTTC | CASSQDGAAYNEQYF
TRBJ2-1 | TRBV4-1 | NA | many | TGCGCCAGCAGCCACCCCACCCTAGCCGGCTCCTACAATGAGCAGTTCTTC | CASSHPTLAGSYNEQFF
TRBJ2-1 | TRBV20-1 | NA | NA | TGCAGTGCGGGTGTGGGGGAGCAGTTCTTC | CSAGVGEQFF